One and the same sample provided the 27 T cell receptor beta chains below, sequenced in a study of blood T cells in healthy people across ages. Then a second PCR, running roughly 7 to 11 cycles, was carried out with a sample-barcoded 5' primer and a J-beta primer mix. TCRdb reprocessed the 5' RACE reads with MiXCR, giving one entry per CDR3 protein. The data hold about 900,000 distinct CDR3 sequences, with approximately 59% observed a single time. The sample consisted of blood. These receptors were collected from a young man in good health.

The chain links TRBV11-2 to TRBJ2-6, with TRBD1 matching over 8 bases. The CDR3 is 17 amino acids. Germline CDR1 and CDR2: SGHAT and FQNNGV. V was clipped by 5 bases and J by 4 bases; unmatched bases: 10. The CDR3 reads CASSPPRTGSGANVLTF. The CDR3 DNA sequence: TGTGCCAGCAGCCCCCCACGGACAGGGTCCGGGGCCAACGTCCTGACTTTC.

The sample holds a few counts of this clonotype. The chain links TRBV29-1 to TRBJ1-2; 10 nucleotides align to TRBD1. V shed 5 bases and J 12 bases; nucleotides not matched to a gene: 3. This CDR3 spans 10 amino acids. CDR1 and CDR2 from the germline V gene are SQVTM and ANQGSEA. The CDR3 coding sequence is TGCAGCGTTCGGACAGGGGGTAACACCTTC. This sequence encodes CSVRTGGNTF.

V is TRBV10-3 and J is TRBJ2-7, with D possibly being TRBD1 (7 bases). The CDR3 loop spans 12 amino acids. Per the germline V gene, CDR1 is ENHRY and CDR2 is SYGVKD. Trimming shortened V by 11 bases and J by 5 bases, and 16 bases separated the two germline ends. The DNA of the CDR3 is TGTGCCTCGGCACAGGGGAGGCACGAGCAGTACTTC. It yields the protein CASAQGRHEQYF.

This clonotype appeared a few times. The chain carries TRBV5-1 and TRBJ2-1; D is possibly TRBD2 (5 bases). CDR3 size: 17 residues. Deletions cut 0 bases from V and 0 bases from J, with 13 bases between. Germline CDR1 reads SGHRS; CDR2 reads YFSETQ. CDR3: CASSLVPSPSSYNEQFF. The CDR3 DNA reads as TGCGCCAGCAGCTTGGTTCCTAGCCCGAGCTCCTACAATGAGCAGTTCTTC.

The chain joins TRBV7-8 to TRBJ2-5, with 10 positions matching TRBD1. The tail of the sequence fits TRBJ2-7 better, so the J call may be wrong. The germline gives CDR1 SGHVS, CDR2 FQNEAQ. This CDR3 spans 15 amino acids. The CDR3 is CASSKRTGGANEQYF. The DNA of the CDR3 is TGTGCCAGCAGCAAACGGACAGGGGGTGCCAACGAGCAGTACTTC.

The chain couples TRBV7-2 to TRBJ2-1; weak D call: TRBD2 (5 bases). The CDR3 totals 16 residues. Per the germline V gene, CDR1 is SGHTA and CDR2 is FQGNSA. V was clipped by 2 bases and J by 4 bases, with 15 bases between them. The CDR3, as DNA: TGTGCCAGCAGCTTAAATCTCTCCGGGGAGTACAATGAGCAGTTCTTC. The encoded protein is CASSLNLSGEYNEQFF.

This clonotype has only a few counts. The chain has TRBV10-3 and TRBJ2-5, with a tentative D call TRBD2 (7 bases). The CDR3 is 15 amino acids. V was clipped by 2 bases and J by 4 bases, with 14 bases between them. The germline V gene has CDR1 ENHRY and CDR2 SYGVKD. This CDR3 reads CAISETYGGRETQYF. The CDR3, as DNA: TGTGCCATCAGTGAGACCTACGGGGGGCGAGAGACCCAGTACTTC.

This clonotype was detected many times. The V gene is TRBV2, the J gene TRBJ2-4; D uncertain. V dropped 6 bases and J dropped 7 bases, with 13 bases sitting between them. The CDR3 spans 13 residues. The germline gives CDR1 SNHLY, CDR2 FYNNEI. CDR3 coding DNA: TGTGCCAGCAGCGCCCGCAGAGATAACATTCAGTACTTC. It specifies CASSARRDNIQYF.

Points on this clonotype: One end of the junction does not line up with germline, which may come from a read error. The CDR3 protein is CASSRDFTYETQYF. As DNA, the CDR3 is TGTGCTAGCAGTCGGGACTTCACGTACGAGACCCAGTACTTC. J is TRBJ2-5 and V is TRBV12-3 or TRBV12-4; the D gene is possibly TRBD2 (6 bases). CDR3 length: 14 amino acids.

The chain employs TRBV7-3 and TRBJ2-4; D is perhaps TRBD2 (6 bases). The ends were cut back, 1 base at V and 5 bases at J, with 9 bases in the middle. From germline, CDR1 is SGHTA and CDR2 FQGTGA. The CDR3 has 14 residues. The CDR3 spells CASSLKAGQNIQYF. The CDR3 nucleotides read TGTGCCAGCAGCTTAAAGGCGGGGCAAAACATTCAGTACTTC.

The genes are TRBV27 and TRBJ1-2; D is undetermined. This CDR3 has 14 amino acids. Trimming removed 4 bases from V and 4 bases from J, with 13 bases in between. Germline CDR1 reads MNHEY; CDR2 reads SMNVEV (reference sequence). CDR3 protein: CASSWTSPPYGYTF. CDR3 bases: TGTGCCAGCAGTTGGACCTCACCCCCCTATGGCTACACCTTC.

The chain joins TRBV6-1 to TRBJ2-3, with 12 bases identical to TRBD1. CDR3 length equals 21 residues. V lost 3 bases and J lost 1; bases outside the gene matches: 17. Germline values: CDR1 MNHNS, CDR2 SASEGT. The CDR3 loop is CASSDRLGDRGRGYRTDTQYF. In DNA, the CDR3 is TGTGCCAGCAGTGATCGTTTAGGGGACAGGGGGCGGGGTTACCGCACAGATACGCAGTATTTT.

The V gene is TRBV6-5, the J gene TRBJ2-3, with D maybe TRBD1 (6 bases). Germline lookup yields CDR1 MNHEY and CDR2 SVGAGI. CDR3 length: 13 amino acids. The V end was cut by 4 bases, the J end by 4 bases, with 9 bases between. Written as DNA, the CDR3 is TGTGCCAGCAGTTCCTCAGGGGCAGATACGCAGTATTTT. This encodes CASSSSGADTQYF.

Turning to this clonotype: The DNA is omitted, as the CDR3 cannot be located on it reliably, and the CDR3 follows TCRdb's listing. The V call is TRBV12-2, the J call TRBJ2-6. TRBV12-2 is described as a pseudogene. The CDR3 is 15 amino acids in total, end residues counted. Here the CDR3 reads CARHAVGSGANVLTF.

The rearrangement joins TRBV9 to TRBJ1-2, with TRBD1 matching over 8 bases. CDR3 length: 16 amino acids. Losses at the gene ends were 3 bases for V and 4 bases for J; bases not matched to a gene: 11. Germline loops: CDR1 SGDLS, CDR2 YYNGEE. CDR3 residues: CASSAKQGGWPYGYTF. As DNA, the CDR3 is TGTGCCAGCAGCGCTAAACAGGGGGGCTGGCCCTATGGCTACACCTTC.

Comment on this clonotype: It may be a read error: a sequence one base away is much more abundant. Here the CDR3 reads CTSSESDKGGGYTF. CDR3 sequence (DNA): TGTACCAGCAGTGAATCGGATAAAGGGGGAGGCTACACCTTC. V usage is TRBV2 and J usage is TRBJ1-2, with D possibly being TRBD1 (6 bases). Germline CDR1 reads SNHLY; CDR2 reads FYNNEI. CDR3 length equals 14 residues.

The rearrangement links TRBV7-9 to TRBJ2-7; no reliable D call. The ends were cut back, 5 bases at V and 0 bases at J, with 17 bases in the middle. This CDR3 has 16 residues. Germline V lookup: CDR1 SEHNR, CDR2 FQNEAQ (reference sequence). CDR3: CASSRVVGKTSYEQYF. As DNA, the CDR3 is TGTGCCAGCAGCCGAGTGGTGGGCAAAACCTCCTACGAGCAGTACTTC.

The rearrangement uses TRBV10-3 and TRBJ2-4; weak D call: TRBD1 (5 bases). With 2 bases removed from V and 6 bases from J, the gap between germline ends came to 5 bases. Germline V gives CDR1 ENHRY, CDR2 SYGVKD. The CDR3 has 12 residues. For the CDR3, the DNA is TGTGCCATCAGTGAGGGGGCAAACATTCAGTACTTC. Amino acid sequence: CAISEGANIQYF.

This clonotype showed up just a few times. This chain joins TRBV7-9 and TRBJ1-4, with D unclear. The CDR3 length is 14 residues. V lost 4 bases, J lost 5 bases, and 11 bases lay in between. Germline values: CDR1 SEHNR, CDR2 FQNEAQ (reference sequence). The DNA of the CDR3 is TGTGCCAGCAGCTGGTCAGGCGTCAATGAAAAACTGTTTTTT. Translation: CASSWSGVNEKLFF.

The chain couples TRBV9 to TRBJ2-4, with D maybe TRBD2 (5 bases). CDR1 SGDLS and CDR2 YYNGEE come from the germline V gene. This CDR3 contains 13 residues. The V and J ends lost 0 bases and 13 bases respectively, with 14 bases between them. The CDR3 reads CASSVEGSEEQYF. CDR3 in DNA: TGTGCCAGCAGCGTAGAAGGATCGGAGGAGCAGTACTTC. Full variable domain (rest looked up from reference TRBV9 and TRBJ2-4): DSGVTQTPKHLITATGQRVTLRCSPRSGDLSVYWYQQSLDQGLQFLIQYYNGEERAKGNILERFSAQQFPDLHSELNLSSLELGDSALYFCASSVEGSEEQYFGAGTRLSVL.

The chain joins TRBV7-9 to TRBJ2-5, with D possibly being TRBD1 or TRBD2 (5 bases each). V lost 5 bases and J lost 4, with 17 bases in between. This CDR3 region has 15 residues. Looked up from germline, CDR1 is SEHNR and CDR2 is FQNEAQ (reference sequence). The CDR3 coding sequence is TGTGCCAGCAGCGAAACTCGGGGCCAGAGAGAGACCCAGTACTTC. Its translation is CASSETRGQRETQYF.

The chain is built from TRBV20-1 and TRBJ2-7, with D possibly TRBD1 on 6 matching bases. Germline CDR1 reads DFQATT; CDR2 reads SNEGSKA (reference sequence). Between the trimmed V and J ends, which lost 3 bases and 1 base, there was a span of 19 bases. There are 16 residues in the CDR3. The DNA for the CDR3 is TGCAGTGCTAGGCCCACTCCGGGACAAGATTCCTACGAGCAGTACTTC. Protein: CSARPTPGQDSYEQYF.

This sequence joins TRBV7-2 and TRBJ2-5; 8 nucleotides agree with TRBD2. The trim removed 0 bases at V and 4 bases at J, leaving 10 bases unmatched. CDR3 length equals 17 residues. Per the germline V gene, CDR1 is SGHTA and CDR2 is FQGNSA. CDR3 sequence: CASSLALRGGRRETQYF. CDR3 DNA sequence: TGTGCCAGCAGCTTAGCCCTCCGGGGGGGTAGGCGAGAGACCCAGTACTTC.

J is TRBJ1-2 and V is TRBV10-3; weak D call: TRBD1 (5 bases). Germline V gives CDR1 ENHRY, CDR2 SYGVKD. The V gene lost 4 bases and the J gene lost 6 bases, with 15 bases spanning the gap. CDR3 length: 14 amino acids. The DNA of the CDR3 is TGTGCCATCAGTGGGACCGGGACGGTACATGGCTACACCTTC. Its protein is CAISGTGTVHGYTF.

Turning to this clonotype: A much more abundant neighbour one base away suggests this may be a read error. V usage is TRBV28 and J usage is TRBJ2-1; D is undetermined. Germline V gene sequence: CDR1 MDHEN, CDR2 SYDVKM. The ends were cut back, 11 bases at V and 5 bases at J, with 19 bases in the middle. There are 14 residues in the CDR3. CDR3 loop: CAGGLTATNNEQFF. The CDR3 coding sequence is TGTGCCGGCGGTTTGACCGCCACCAACAATGAGCAGTTCTTC.

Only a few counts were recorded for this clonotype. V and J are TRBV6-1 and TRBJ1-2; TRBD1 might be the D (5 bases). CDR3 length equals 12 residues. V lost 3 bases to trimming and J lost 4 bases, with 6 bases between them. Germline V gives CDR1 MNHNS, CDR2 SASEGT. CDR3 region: CASSEGVYGYTF. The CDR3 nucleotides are TGTGCCAGCAGTGAGGGGGTCTATGGCTACACCTTC.

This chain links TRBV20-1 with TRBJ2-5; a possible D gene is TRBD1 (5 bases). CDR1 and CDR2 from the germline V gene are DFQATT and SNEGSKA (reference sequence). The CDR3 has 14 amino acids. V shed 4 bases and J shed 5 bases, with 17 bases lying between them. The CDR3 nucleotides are TGCAGTGCTACGGCCGACAGATGGGATGAGACCCAGTACTTC. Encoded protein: CSATADRWDETQYF.